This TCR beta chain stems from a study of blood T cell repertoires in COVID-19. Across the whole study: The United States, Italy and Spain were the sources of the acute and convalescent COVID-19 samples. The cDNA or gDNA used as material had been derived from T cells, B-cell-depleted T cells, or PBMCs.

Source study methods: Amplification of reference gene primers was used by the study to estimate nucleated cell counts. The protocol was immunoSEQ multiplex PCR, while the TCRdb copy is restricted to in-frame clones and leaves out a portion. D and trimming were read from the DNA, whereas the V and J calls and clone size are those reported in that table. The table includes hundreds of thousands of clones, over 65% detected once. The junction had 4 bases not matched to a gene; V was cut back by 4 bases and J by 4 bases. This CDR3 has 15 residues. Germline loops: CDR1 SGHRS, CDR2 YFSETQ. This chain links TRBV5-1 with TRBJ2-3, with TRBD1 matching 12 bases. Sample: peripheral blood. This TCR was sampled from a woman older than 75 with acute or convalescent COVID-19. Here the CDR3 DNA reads TGCGCCAGCAGCGGGGACAGGGGGCGAGCAGATACGCAGTATTTT. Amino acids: CASSGDRGRADTQYF.